This T cell receptor beta chain was observed in a study of blood T cell repertoires in COVID-19. Overall study context: From the United States, Italy and Spain came samples of acute and convalescent COVID-19. T cells, B-cell-depleted T cells, or PBMCs provided the cDNA or gDNA that served as material.

As processed by the authors: It was from reference gene primer amplification that nucleated cell counts were estimated. Data came from immunoSEQ multiplex PCR; TCRdb stores just in-frame clones and leaves some out. V, J and clone size were drawn from that table, and D and trimming were deduced from the DNA. This sample has about 380,000 clones, with roughly 85% found just once. This TCR derives from a young woman with acute or convalescent COVID-19. The sequenced sample consisted of peripheral blood.

The CDR3, as DNA: TGTGCCAGCAGTCGAGGGGCGCGGGAGGGACCCGAGCAGTACTTC. It yields the protein CASSRGAREGPEQYF. The chain carries TRBV6-5 and TRBJ2-7, with 9 bases that match TRBD2. This CDR3 has 15 amino acids. Germline V gene sequence: CDR1 MNHEY, CDR2 SVGAGI. V lost 5 bases, J lost 6 bases, and 11 bases stayed unmatched.